The entry below gives a single T cell receptor beta chain sequence along with its context. It lacks a known antigen. No base qualities exist here, and no much larger clone lies one base off it. The sample originates from a study of chemoradiotherapy in HPV16-positive cancers (dated 2022 in TCRdb). In terms of the full investigation: Candidate HPV-specific T-cell clones and common TCR motifs were defined by functional T-cell assays performed on cells from a couple of HPV16-positive patients. The study asked whether T-cell immunity against the HPV oncoproteins E6 and E7 changes during chemoradiotherapy and whether it affects survival. The candidate HPV-specific TCRs and motifs were subsequently tracked in TCR repertoires obtained from roughly 85 patients with HPV-related cancers.

The library was prepared using the immunoSEQ multiplex PCR assay. TCRdb took this table from immuneACCESS and kept in-frame rearrangements with V and J called. Such tables lack part of the clones; where checked against another copy, unresolved V genes explain under half of the gap, and the rest is unexplained. The sample data list roughly 5,700 clones, and about 89% of these were observed just once. The ten largest clonotypes hold 20% to 25% of the sample. What the authors observed across the whole study: The functional definition of HPV-specific T cells was derived from only a couple of HPV16-positive patients, and the survival association was reported for HPV16-positive patients. Expansion of candidate HPV-specific clones and E7-related TCR motifs was observed in the tumor microenvironment during treatment, whereas no such expansion was observed for non-HPV-specific T cells. Improved recurrence-free survival in HPV16-positive patients was associated with expansion of HPV-responsive T cells during chemoradiotherapy.

Because repertoires were sampled repeatedly during chemoradiotherapy, clonal expansion in the tumor microenvironment could be followed. V is reduced by 0 bases and J by 5 bases, leaving a spacing of 11 bases between them. CDR1 is given as SGDLS and CDR2 as YYNGEE, both from the germline V gene. Measured from the cysteine to the phenylalanine, the CDR3 is 15 residues long. Solely the CDR3 DNA is kept, with 45 bases framed from the first base. This chain joins TRBV9 to TRBJ1-4, and the D gene may be TRBD1, 6 bases matching. This clonotype was sampled from a human donor with HPV-associated anogenital cancer. Sequencing was performed on blood, taken from a patient who underwent chemoradiotherapy. In nucleotide form, the sequence is TGTGCCAGCAGCGTAGATGGGGGCGCCAATGAAAAACTGTTTTTT. The encoded protein is CASSVDGGANEKLFF.